The T cell receptor (beta chain) described here comes from a study of T-cell reconstitution after alpha-beta-depleted transplantation in children. Study results and caveats: Reports say that about two months after transplant, the alpha-beta T cells came out of several hundred graft clones that had expanded. One year post-transplant, T-cell counts and diversity were largely derived from T cells produced anew.

This clonotype has only a few counts. The target antigen is unknown. CDR1 is KGHSH, CDR2 LQKENI, per germline. Trimming took 3 bases from V and 6 from J, leaving 17 bases between them. There are 15 residues in the CDR3. Unique molecular identifiers featured in how the TCRbeta library was prepared. TCRdb re-called the PCR reads through MiXCR, storing one row per CDR3 protein. Of around 960,000 distinct CDR3 sequences listed, about 29% are singletons. The chain has TRBV18 and TRBJ1-2; D unresolved. The origin of this receptor is a boy in the first two years of life who had a stem cell transplant for SCID, so the T cells may come from the graft donor. The source was PBMCs, mostly from graft donor cells, collected 360 days after TCRalphabeta/CD19-depleted stem cell transplant. The CDR3 spells CASSPPPAFRNGYTF. CDR3 DNA: TGTGCCAGCTCACCGCCGCCGGCCTTCAGGAATGGCTACACCTTC. Full variable domain (missing parts from reference TRBV18 and TRBJ1-2): NAGVMQNPRHLVRRRGQEARLRCSPMKGHSHVYWYRQLPEEGLKFMVYLQKENIIDESGMPKERFSAEFPKEGPSILRIQQVVRGDSAAYFCASSPPPAFRNGYTFGSGTRLTVV.